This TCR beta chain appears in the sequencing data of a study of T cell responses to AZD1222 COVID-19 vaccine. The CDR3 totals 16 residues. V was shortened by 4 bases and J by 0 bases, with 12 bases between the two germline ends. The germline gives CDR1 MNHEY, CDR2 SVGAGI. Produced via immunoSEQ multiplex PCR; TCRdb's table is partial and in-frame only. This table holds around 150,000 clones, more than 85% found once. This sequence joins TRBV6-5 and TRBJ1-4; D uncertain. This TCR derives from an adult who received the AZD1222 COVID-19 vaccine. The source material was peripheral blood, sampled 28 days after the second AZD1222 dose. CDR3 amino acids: CASSSSYDTTNEKLFF. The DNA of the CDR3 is TGTGCCAGCAGTTCCTCCTACGACACAACTAATGAAAAACTGTTTTTT.